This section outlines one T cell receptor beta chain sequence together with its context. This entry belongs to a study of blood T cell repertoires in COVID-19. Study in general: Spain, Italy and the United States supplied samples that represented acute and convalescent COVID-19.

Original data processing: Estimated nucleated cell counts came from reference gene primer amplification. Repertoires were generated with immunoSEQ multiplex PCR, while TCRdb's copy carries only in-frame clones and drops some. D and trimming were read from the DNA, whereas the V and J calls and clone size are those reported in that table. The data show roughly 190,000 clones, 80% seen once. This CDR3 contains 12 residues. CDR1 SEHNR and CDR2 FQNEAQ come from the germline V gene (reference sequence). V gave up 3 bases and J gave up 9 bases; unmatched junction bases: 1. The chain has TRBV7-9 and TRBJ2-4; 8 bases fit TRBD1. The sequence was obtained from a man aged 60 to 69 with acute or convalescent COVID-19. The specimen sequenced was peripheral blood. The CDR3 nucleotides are TGTGCCAGCAGCTTGGACAGGGCCATTCAGTACTTC. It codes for CASSLDRAIQYF.